This note documents a single TCR beta chain sequence. This record belongs to a study of shared T cell receptors in the human thymus. TCRdb keeps only in-frame clones here, not all; method: immunoSEQ multiplex PCR. The sample includes 500,000 to 550,000 clones, around three quarters of them seen just once. The CDR3 runs to 15 residues. V shed 5 bases, J shed 1 base, and the junction held 6 bases outside the gene matches. Germline lookup yields CDR1 MNHEY and CDR2 SMNVEV (reference sequence). These records were also assigned to another study, of human thymus T cells. That paper adds: Corrective heart surgery yielded resections, and these provided the thymus tissue.

Sample: thymocytes. The genes are TRBV27 and TRBJ2-5; 8 bases agree with TRBD1. The sequence derives from a boy under two years old with a congenital heart defect. CDR3: CASSTGQGSQETQYF. CDR3 in DNA: TGTGCCAGCAGTACCGGACAGGGTAGCCAAGAGACCCAGTACTTC.